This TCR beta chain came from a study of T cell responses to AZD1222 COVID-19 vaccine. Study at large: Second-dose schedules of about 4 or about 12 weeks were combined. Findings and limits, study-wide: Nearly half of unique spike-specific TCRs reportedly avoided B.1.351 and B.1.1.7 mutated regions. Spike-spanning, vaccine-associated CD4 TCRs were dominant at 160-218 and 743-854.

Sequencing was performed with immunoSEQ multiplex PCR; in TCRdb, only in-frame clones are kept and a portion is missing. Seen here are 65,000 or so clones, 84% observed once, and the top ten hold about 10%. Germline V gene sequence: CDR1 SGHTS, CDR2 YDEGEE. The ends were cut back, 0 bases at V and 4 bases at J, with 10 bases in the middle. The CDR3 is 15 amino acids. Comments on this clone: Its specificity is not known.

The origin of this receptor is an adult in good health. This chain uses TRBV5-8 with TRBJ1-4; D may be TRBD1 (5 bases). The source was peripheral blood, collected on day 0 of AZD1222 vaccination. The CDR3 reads CASSLAGGSNEKLFF. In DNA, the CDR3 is TGTGCCAGCAGCTTGGCGGGGGGAAGTAATGAAAAACTGTTTTTT.